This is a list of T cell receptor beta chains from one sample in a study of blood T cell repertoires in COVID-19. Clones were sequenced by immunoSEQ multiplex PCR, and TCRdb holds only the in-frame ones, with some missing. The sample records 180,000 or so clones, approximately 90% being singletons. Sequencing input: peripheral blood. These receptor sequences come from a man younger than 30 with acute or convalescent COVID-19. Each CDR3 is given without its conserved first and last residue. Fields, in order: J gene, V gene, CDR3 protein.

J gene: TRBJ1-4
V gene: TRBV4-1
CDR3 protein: ASSQGGGWGEKLF

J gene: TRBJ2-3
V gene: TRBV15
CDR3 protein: ATSSGGDTDTQY

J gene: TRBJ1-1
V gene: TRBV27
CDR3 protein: ASSYRLATEAF

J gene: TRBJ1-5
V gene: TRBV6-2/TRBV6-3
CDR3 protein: ASSLRDPLGVQPQH

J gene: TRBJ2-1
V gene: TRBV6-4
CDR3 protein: ASSPLSGGAQEQF

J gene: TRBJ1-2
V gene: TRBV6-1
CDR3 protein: ASSLQDRGRYGYT

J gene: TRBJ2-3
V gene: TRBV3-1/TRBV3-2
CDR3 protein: ASSQQGQPTDTQY

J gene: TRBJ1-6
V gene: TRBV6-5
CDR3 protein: ASSSQGNNSPLH

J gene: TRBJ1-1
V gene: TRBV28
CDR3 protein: ASSQGRTEAF

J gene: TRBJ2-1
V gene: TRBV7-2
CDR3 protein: ASSKGLEYNEQF

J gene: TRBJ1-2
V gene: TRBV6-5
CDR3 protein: ASSTGTGGWYGYT

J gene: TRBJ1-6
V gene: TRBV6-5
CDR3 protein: ASTGQGVSNSPLH

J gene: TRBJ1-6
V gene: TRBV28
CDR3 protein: ASSLSGTGISPLH

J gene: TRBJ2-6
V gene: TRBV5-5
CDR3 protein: ASSSTGGQGSGANVLT

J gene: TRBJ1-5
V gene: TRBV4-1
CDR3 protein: ASSQVSGSGQPQH

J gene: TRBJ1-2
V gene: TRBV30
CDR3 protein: AWSVGVRGDYGYT

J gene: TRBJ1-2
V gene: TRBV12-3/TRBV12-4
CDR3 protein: ASSLTARGGYT

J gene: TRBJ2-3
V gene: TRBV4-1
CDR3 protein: ASSQEGPPRGPSTDTQY

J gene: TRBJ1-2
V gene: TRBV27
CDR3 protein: ASKKGGAGYYGYT

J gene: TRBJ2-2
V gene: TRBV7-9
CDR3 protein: ASSGRTSGIIGELF

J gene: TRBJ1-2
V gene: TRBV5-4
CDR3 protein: ASTGLDQEIGGYT

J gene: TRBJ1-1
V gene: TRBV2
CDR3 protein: ASSEKGLQGIGYTEAF

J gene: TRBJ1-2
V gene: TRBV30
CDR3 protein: AWRPPPQGYGYT

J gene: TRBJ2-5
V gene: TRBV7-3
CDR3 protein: ASSRTGVGTQY

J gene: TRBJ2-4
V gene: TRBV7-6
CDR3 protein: ASTRDRGTLAKNIQY

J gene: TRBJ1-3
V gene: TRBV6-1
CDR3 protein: ASSELPAPGNTIY

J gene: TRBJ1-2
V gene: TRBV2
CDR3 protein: ASSEAGQTANYGYT

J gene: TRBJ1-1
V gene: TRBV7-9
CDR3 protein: ASSSPGGTEAF

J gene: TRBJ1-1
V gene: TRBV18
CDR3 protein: ASSPSGMLAF

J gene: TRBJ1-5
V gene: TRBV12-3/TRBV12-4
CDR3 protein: ASRAGRQPQH

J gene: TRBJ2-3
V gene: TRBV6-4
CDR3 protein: ASSEGTSGTDTQY

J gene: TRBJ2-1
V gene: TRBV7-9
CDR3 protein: ASSGGSTDYNEQF

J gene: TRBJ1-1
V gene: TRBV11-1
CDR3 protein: ASSYDSGWNTEAF

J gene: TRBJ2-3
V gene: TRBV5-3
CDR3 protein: ARSPEGQGGTDTQY

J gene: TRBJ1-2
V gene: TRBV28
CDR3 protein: ASRLAHAVYGYT

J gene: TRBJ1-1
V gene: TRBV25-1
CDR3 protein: ASGDRLTEAF

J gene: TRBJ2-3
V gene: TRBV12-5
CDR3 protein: ASGLVRQGARDTQY

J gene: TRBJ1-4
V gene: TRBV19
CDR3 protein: ASSPTDTNEKLF

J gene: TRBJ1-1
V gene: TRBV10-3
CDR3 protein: AISESGGTNTEAF

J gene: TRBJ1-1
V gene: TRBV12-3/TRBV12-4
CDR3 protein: ASSNINTEAF

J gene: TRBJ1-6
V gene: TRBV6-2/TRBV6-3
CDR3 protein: ASSSSGHTNSPLH

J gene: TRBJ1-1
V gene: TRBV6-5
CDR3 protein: ASSYTIQGTEAF

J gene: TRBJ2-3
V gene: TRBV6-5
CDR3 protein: ASRIGQATDTQY

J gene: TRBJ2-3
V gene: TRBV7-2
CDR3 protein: ASSLLPTDLTDTQY

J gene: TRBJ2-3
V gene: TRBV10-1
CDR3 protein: ASSESGEWDTQY

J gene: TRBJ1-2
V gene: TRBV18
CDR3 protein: ASSGDRAVDGYT

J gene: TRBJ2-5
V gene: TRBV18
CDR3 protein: ASSPFAGRQETQY

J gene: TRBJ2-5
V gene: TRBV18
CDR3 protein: ASSRGGLIETQY

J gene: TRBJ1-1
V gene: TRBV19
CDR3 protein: ASKQQGNTEAF

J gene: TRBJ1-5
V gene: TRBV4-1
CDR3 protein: ASSHTRGYNSNQPQH

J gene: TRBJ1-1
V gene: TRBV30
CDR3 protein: AWSATGGFEAF

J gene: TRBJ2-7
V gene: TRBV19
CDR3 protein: ASTSRQGSYEQY

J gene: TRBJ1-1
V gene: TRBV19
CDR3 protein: ASSMSQGTNTEAF